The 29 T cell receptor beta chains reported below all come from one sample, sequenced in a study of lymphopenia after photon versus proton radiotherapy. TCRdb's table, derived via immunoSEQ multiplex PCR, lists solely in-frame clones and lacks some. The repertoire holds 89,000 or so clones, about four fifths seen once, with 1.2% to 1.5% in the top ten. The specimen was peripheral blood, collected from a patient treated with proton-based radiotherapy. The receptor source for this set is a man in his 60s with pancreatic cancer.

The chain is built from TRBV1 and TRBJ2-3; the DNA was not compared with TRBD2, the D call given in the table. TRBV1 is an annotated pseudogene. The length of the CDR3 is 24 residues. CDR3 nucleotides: TGCACCAGCAGCCACCCCTCTACCTCGCATGGACTAGCGGGGGGGGTAATGGGCACAGATACGCAGTATTTT. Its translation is CTSSHPSTSHGLAGGVMGTDTQYF.

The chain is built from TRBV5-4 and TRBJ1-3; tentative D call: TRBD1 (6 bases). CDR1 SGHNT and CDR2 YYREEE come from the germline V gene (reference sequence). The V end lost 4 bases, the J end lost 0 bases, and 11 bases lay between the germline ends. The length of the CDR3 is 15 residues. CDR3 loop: CASSLGTHSGNTIYF. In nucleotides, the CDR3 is TGTGCCAGCAGCCTAGGGACACACTCTGGAAACACCATATATTTT. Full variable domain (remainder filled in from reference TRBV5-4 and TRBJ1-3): ETGVTQSPTHLIKTRGQQVTLRCSSQSGHNTVSWYQQALGQGPQFIFQYYREEENGRGNFPPRFSGLQFPNYSSELNVNALELDDSALYLCASSLGTHSGNTIYFGEGSWLTVV.

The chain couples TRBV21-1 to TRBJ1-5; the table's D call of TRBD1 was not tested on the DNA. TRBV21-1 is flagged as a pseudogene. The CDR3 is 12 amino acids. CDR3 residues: CASGTLSQPQHF. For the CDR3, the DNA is TGTGCCAGCGGGACATTGAGTCAGCCCCAGCATTTT.

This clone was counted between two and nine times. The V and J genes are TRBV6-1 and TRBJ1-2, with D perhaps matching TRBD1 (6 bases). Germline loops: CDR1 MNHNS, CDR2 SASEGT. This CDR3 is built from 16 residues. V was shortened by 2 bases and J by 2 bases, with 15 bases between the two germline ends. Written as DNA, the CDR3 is TGTGCCAGCAGTGAATTTGGGGGGGGGCTCAACTATGGCTACACCTTC. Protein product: CASSEFGGGLNYGYTF.

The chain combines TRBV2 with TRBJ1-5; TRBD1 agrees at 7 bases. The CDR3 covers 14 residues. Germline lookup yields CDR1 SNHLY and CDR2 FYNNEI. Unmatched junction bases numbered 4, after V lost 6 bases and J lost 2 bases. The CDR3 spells CASSMTGRNQPQHF. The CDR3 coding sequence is TGTGCCAGCAGCATGACAGGGCGCAATCAGCCCCAGCATTTT.

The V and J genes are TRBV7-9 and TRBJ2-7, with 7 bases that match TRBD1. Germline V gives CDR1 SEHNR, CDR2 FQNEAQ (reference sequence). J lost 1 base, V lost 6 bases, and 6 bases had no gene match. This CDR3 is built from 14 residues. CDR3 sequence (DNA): TGTGCCAGCAGTTCCGGACAGGTTTCCTACGAGCAGTACTTC. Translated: CASSSGQVSYEQYF. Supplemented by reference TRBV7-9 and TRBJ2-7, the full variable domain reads DTGVSQNPRHKITKRGQNVTFRCDPISEHNRLYWYRQTLGQGPEFLTYFQNEAQLEKSRLLSDRFSAERPKGSFSTLEIQRTEQGDSAMYLCASSSGQVSYEQYFGPGTRLTVT.

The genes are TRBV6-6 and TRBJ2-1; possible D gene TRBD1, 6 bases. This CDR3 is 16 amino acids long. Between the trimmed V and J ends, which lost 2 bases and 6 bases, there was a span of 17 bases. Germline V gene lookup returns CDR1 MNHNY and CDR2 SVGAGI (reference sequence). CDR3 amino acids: CASSYGLGSQGNEQFF. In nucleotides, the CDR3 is TGTGCCAGCAGTTACGGCCTGGGATCACAGGGCAATGAGCAGTTCTTC.

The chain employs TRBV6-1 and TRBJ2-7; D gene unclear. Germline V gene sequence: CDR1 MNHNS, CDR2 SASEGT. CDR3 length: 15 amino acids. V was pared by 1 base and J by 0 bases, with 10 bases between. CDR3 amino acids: CASSEVRLSSYEQYF. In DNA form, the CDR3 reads TGTGCCAGCAGTGAAGTCCGCCTGAGCTCCTACGAGCAGTACTTC.

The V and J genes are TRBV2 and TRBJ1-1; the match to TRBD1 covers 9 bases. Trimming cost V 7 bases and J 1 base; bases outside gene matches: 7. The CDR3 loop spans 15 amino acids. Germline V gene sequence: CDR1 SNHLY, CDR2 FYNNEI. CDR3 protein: CASTRDRVANTEAFF. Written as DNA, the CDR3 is TGTGCCAGCACGAGGGACAGGGTGGCGAACACTGAAGCTTTCTTT.

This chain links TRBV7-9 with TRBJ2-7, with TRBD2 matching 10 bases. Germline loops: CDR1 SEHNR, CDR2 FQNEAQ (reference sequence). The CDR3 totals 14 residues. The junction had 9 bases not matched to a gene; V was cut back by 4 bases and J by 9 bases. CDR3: CASSSRTSGSVQYF. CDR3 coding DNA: TGTGCCAGCAGCTCGAGGACTAGCGGTTCGGTGCAGTACTTC.

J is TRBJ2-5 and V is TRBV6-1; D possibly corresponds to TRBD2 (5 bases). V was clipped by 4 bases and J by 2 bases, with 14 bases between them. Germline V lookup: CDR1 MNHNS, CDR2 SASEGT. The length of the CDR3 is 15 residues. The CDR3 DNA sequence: TGTGCCAGCAGTGGAAACCCTACGGGGCAAGAGACCCAGTACTTC. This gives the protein CASSGNPTGQETQYF.

The CDR3 loop reads CASSLNTGELFF. The CDR3 nucleotides read TGTGCCAGCAGCCTAAACACCGGGGAGCTGTTTTTT. This chain connects TRBV14 to TRBJ2-2; D gene unclear. Germline loops: CDR1 SGHDN, CDR2 FVKESK. The germline V and J ends were trimmed by 4 bases and 2 bases, with 2 bases remaining between them. This CDR3 is built from 12 residues.

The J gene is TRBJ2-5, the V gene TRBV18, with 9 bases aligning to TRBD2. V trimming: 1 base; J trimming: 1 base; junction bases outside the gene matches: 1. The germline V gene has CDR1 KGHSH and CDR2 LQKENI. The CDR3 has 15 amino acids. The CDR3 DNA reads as TGTGCCAGCTCACCACTAGCGGGAGCCCAAGAGACCCAGTACTTC. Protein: CASSPLAGAQETQYF.

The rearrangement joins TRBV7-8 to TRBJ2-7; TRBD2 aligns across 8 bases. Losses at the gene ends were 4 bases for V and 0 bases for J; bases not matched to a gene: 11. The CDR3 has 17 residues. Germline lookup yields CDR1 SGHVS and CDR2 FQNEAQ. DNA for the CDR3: TGTGCCAGCAGCTCGGGGTCCTTAGCGGGGAGCTCCTACGAGCAGTACTTC. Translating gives CASSSGSLAGSSYEQYF.

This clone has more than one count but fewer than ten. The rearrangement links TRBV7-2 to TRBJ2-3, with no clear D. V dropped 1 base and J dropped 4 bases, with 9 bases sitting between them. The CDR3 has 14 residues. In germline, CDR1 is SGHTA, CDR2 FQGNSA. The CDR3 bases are TGTGCCAGCAGCTTAGGTGGTCTAGCAGATACGCAGTATTTT. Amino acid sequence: CASSLGGLADTQYF.

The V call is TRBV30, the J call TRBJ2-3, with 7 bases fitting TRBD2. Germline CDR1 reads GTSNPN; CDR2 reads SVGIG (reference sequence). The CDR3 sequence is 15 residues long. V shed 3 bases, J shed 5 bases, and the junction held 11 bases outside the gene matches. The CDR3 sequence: CAWSGGGRRVDTQYF. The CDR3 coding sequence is TGTGCCTGGAGCGGTGGCGGGAGAAGAGTAGATACGCAGTATTTT. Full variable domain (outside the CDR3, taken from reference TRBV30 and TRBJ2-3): SQTIHQWPATLVQPVGSPLSLECTVEGTSNPNLYWYRQAAGRGLQLLFYSVGIGQISSEVPQNLSASRPQDRQFILSSKKLLLSDSGFYLCAWSGGGRRVDTQYFGPGTRLTVL.

The CDR3 spells CASSNAGGGENIQYF. The CDR3 coding sequence is TGTGCCAGCAGTAATGCAGGGGGAGGGGAAAACATTCAGTACTTC. The chain links TRBV28 to TRBJ2-4; either TRBD1 or TRBD2 may fit D (7 bases each). The CDR3 runs 15 residues. Germline assignment: CDR1 MDHEN and CDR2 SYDVKM. Trimming took 5 bases from V and 5 from J, leaving 16 bases between them.

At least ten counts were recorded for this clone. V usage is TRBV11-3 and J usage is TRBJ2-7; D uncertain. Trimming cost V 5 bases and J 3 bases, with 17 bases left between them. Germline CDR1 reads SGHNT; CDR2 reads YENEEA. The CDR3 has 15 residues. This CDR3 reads CASSPPEREIYEQYF. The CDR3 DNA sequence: TGTGCCAGCAGCCCACCCGAAAGGGAAATCTACGAGCAGTACTTC.

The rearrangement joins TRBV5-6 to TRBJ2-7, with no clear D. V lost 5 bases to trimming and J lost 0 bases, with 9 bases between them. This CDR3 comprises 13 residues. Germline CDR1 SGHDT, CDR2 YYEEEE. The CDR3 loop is CASSGFSSYEQYF. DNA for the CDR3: TGTGCCAGCAGTGGATTCAGCTCCTACGAGCAGTACTTC.

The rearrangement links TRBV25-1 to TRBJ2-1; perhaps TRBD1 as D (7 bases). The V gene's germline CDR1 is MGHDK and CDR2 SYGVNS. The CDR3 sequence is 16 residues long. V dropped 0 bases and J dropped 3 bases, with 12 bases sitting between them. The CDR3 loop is CASSEYQGGRYNEQFF. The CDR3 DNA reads TGTGCCAGCAGTGAATATCAGGGGGGACGCTACAATGAGCAGTTCTTC.

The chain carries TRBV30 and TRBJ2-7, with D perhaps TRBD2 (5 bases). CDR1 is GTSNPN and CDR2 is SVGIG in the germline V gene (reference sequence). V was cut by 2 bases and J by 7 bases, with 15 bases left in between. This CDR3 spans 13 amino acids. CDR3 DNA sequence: TGTGCCTGGAGTTTTGGGCTTGGGGAGGAGCAGTACTTC. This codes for CAWSFGLGEEQYF. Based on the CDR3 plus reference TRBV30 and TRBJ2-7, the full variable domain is SQTIHQWPATLVQPVGSPLSLECTVEGTSNPNLYWYRQAAGRGLQLLFYSVGIGQISSEVPQNLSASRPQDRQFILSSKKLLLSDSGFYLCAWSFGLGEEQYFGPGTRLTVT.

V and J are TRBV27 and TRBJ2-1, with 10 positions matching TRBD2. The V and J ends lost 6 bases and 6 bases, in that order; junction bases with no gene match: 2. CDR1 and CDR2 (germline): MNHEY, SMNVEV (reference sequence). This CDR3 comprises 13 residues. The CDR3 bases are TGTGCCAGCAGGCCTAGCGGGAGCAATGAGCAGTTCTTC. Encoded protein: CASRPSGSNEQFF.

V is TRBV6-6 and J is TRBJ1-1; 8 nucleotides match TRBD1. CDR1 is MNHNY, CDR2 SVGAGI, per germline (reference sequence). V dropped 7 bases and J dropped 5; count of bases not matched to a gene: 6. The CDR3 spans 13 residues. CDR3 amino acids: CASTSGGRTEAFF. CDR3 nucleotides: TGTGCCAGCACGTCAGGGGGCAGGACTGAAGCTTTCTTT.

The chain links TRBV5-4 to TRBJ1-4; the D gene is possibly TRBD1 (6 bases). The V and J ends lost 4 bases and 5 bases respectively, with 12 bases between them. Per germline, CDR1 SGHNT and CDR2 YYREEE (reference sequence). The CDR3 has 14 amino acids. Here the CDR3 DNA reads TGTGCCAGCAGCGTGGACAGTCGAAATGAAAAACTGTTTTTT. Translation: CASSVDSRNEKLFF.

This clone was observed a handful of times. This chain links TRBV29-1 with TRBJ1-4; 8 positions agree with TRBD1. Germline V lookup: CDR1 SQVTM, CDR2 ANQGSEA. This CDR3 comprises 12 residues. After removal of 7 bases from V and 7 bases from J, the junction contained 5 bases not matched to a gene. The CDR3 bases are TGCAGCGGTAGGACAGGGAGTGAAAAACTGTTTTTT. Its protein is CSGRTGSEKLFF.

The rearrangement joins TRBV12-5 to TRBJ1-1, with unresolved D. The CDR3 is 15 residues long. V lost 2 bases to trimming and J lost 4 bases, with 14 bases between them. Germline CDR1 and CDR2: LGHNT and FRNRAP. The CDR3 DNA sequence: TGTGCTAGTGGTTTGACCCGGACGGGTGGCACTGAAGCTTTCTTT. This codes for CASGLTRTGGTEAFF.

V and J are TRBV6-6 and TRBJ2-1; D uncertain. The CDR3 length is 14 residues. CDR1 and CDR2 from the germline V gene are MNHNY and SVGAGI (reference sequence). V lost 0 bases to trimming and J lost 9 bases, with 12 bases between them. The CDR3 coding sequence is TGTGCCAGCAGTTACTCGACCACAGAGATTGAGCAGTTCTTC. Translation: CASSYSTTEIEQFF.

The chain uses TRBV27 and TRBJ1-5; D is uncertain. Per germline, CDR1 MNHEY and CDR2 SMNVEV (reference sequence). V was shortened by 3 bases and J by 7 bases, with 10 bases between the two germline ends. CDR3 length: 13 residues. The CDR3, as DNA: TGTGCCAGCAGTTTCATCCCGGGACAGCCCCAGCATTTT. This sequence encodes CASSFIPGQPQHF.

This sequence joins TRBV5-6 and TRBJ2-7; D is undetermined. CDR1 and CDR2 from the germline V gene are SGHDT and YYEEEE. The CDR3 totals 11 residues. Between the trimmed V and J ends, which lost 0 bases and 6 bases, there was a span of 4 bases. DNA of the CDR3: TGTGCCAGCAGCTTGGAGATCGAGCAGTACTTC. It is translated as CASSLEIEQYF.